This is a list of T cell receptor beta chains from one sample in a study of regulatory T cells in long-lasting Graves disease. In TCRdb, the multiplex PCR reads were re-called with MiXCR into one record per CDR3 protein. Among 400,000 to 500,000 distinct CDR3 sequences listed, approximately 15% were seen once. The data were also submitted as part of a second study, on T cells in Graves' hyperthyroidism and ophthalmopathy.

Sequencing used peripheral blood mononuclear cells (PBMCs), obtained at new diagnosis, from a patient treated with antithyroid drugs. Every receptor here comes from a woman between 40 and 50 years old with Graves disease. The CDR3 runs from the conserved cysteine through the conserved F or W. D genes are given only for firm matches. Clone size is not always given. Where it is, it says once, few, many or a class for expanded clones.

J gene: TRBJ2-7
clone size: many
V gene: TRBV27
D gene: TRBD2
CDR3 DNA: TGTGCCAGCAGTTTATGGGGGGGGGGCTCCTACGAGCAGTACTTC
CDR3 protein: CASSLWGGGSYEQYF

J gene: TRBJ1-5
clone size: NA
V gene: TRBV15
D gene: NA
CDR3 DNA: TGTGCCACCAGCAGAGATAGTACAGCTAACCAGCATTTT
CDR3 protein: CATSRDSTANQHF

J gene: TRBJ2-3
clone size: few
V gene: TRBV11-2
D gene: TRBD2
CDR3 DNA: TGTGCCAGCAGCTTGCTAGCGGCGATCCTCACAGATACGCAGTATTTT
CDR3 protein: CASSLLAAILTDTQYF

J gene: TRBJ2-7
clone size: many
V gene: TRBV12-5
D gene: NA
CDR3 DNA: TGTGCTAGTGGTCCCCCACAGAGAGGCTACGAGCAGTACTTC
CDR3 protein: CASGPPQRGYEQYF

J gene: TRBJ2-3
clone size: many
V gene: TRBV20-1
D gene: TRBD2
CDR3 DNA: TGCAGTGCTAGTGGCCTCGGGCGGGAGGTTCAGGGGCGCACAGATACGCAGTATTTT
CDR3 protein: CSASGLGREVQGRTDTQYF

J gene: TRBJ2-5
clone size: few
V gene: TRBV20-1
D gene: NA
CDR3 DNA: TGCAGTGCTAGAGACGCAGGGACCAGGGAGACCCAGTACTTC
CDR3 protein: CSARDAGTRETQYF

J gene: TRBJ2-5
clone size: NA
V gene: TRBV27
D gene: TRBD2
CDR3 DNA: TGTGCCAGCAGTCCCGGGACTAGCGGGAAGTACCAAGAGACCCAGTACTTC
CDR3 protein: CASSPGTSGKYQETQYF

J gene: TRBJ2-3
clone size: many
V gene: TRBV5-1
D gene: TRBD2
CDR3 DNA: TGTGCCAGCAGTTTAGCGGGGGATACGCAGTATTTT
CDR3 protein: CASSLAGDTQYF

J gene: TRBJ2-7
clone size: many
V gene: TRBV27
D gene: NA
CDR3 DNA: TGTGCCAGCAGTCGGACGGGGTTCTACGAGCAGTACTTC
CDR3 protein: CASSRTGFYEQYF

J gene: TRBJ2-7
clone size: NA
V gene: TRBV5-1
D gene: NA
CDR3 DNA: TGCGCCAGCAGCTTGACAGGATTTGTGGACGAGCAGTACTTC
CDR3 protein: CASSLTGFVDEQYF

J gene: TRBJ2-1
clone size: NA
V gene: TRBV4-3
D gene: TRBD2
CDR3 DNA: TGCGCCAGCAGCCAAGGCCTTAGCGGGATCTCCTACAATGAGCAGTTCTTC
CDR3 protein: CASSQGLSGISYNEQFF

J gene: TRBJ2-2
clone size: many
V gene: TRBV5-5
D gene: NA
CDR3 DNA: TGTGCCAGCAGCTTGGGTGTAGGACAGACACTGACCGGGGAGCTGTTTTTT
CDR3 protein: CASSLGVGQTLTGELFF

J gene: TRBJ2-7
clone size: many
V gene: TRBV6-5
D gene: NA
CDR3 DNA: TGTGCCAGCAGTTATCAGGTGGGGTCGTATTCCTACGAGCAGTACTTC
CDR3 protein: CASSYQVGSYSYEQYF

J gene: TRBJ2-3
clone size: many
V gene: TRBV6-2/TRBV6-3
D gene: TRBD2
CDR3 DNA: TGTGCCAGCAGTTACGGGACTAGCGGGAGGGCTGATACGCAGTATTTT
CDR3 protein: CASSYGTSGRADTQYF

J gene: TRBJ1-1
clone size: many
V gene: TRBV12-5
D gene: NA
CDR3 DNA: TGTGCTAGTGGTTTGGTTGGGGTCGTGAACACTGAAGCTTTCTTT
CDR3 protein: CASGLVGVVNTEAFF

J gene: TRBJ2-1
clone size: many
V gene: TRBV12-3/TRBV12-4
D gene: TRBD2
CDR3 DNA: TGTGCCAGCACCCCGGGGGGCAATGAGCAGTTCTTC
CDR3 protein: CASTPGGNEQFF

J gene: TRBJ2-3
clone size: few
V gene: TRBV20-1
D gene: TRBD1
CDR3 DNA: TGCAGTGCTAGAGTGTCTGGGACAGGGTCCGCAGATACGCAGTATTTT
CDR3 protein: CSARVSGTGSADTQYF

J gene: TRBJ1-1
clone size: NA
V gene: TRBV20-1
D gene: NA
CDR3 DNA: TGCAGTGCTAGTGACGGTCGCACTGAAGCTTTCTTT
CDR3 protein: CSASDGRTEAFF

J gene: TRBJ1-1
clone size: many
V gene: TRBV28
D gene: TRBD1
CDR3 DNA: TGTGCCAGCAGTTTCCTCCCGGGACAGGGGGCGGACACTGAAGCTTTCTTT
CDR3 protein: CASSFLPGQGADTEAFF

J gene: TRBJ2-5
clone size: many
V gene: TRBV20-1
D gene: NA
CDR3 DNA: TGCAGTGCTAGAGATCCAACAGCCCAAGAGACCCAGTACTTC
CDR3 protein: CSARDPTAQETQYF

J gene: TRBJ1-5
clone size: few
V gene: TRBV6-5
D gene: NA
CDR3 DNA: TGTGCCAGCAGTTACTTGGCCAGCGGCAATCAGCCCCAGCATTTT
CDR3 protein: CASSYLASGNQPQHF

J gene: TRBJ2-1
clone size: NA
V gene: TRBV19
D gene: NA
CDR3 DNA: TGTGCCAGTGCCCACTGGACAGAGTACAATGAGCAGTTCTTC
CDR3 protein: CASAHWTEYNEQFF